This T cell receptor beta chain came from a study of molecular identifiers for immune sequencing clone quantification. Study-level background: In replicates, RNA from about 20,000 or 100,000 naive CD8 cells was split five ways, four sequenced.

For naive CD8 T cells, sorting used the CD8+CD4-CCR7+CD45RA+ phenotype. One entry per CDR3 protein results from TCRdb running MiXCR on the PCR reads. Here the sample spans hundreds of thousands of distinct CDR3 sequences, over 20% being singletons. V lost 9 bases to trimming and J lost 5 bases, with 12 bases between them. In germline, CDR1 is SGHNT, CDR2 YYREEE (reference sequence). CDR3 length: 12 amino acids. The sequenced material came from naive CD8+ T cells from blood, with Jurkat cell RNA spiked in. Sample subset: FACS-sorted CD8+CD4-CCR7+CD45RA+ naive T cells. This sequence joins TRBV5-4 and TRBJ2-1, with a weak D call TRBD2 (5 bases). The TCR sequence derives from a human donor in good health. Some libraries in this study had Jurkat cell RNA spiked in. CDR3 region: CATGFGDNEQFF. CDR3 coding DNA: TGTGCCACGGGATTCGGGGACAATGAGCAGTTCTTC.